These T cell receptor beta chains were read from a single sample in a study of cytomegalovirus exposure and HLA in healthy donors. Libraries were prepared by immunoSEQ multiplex PCR; TCRdb keeps only in-frame clonotypes and omits some of them. The data contain about 110,000 clones, roughly four fifths of them singletons. Sequencing was performed on PBMCs. The receptors were gathered from a man aged 50 or older in good health and CMV-seronegative. Both conserved end residues are part of each CDR3. Fields, in order: CDR3 protein, CDR3 DNA, V gene, J gene, clone size, D gene. A D gene is named only where the DNA matches it firmly. Size values are once, few and many counts, or a class for expanded clones, and some rows have none.

CDR3 protein: CASSFTGAESPLHF
CDR3 DNA: TGTGCCAGCAGCTTCACAGGGGCGGAATCACCCCTCCACTTT
V gene: TRBV6-5
J gene: TRBJ1-6
clone size: once
D gene: TRBD1

CDR3 protein: CASSESKGPSVIYNEQFF
CDR3 DNA: TGCGCCAGCAGTGAGTCGAAAGGGCCTAGCGTCATCTACAATGAGCAGTTCTTC
V gene: TRBV10-1
J gene: TRBJ2-1
clone size: -
D gene: -

CDR3 protein: CASSLKSGGTDTQYF
CDR3 DNA: TGTGCCAGCAGCTTAAAAAGCGGGGGCACAGATACGCAGTATTTT
V gene: TRBV7-2
J gene: TRBJ2-3
clone size: -
D gene: TRBD2

CDR3 protein: CASSLYPGQSVYTF
CDR3 DNA: TGTGCCAGCAGCTTGTACCCGGGACAGAGCGTCTACACCTTC
V gene: TRBV5-8
J gene: TRBJ1-2
clone size: once
D gene: TRBD1

CDR3 protein: CASRQGEDEKLFF
CDR3 DNA: TGTGCCAGCAGACAGGGTGAAGATGAAAAACTGTTTTTT
V gene: TRBV2
J gene: TRBJ1-4
clone size: -
D gene: -

CDR3 protein: CASSYRGQGYGYTF
CDR3 DNA: TGTGCCAGCAGTTACAGGGGGCAAGGCTATGGCTACACCTTC
V gene: TRBV27
J gene: TRBJ1-2
clone size: -
D gene: TRBD1

CDR3 protein: CALDRGQGGELFF
CDR3 DNA: TGTGCCCTAGACAGGGGGCAAGGCGGGGAGCTGTTTTTT
V gene: TRBV30
J gene: TRBJ2-2
clone size: -
D gene: TRBD1

CDR3 protein: CAIRPGSKVEETQYF
CDR3 DNA: TGTGCCATCAGGCCGGGTTCTAAAGTAGAAGAGACCCAGTACTTC
V gene: TRBV10-3
J gene: TRBJ2-5
clone size: once
D gene: -

CDR3 protein: CASSVSGLETQYF
CDR3 DNA: TGTGCCAGCAGTGTTTCAGGGTTAGAGACCCAGTACTTC
V gene: TRBV2
J gene: TRBJ2-5
clone size: -
D gene: -

CDR3 protein: CSTLQGGGTEAFF
CDR3 DNA: TGCAGCACCCTACAGGGTGGGGGCACTGAAGCTTTCTTT
V gene: TRBV29-1
J gene: TRBJ1-1
clone size: -
D gene: -

CDR3 protein: CASSSQVSGGYTF
CDR3 DNA: TGTGCCAGTAGTAGTCAAGTCTCGGGAGGCTACACCTTC
V gene: TRBV19
J gene: TRBJ1-2
clone size: -
D gene: -

CDR3 protein: CASSSLSSSYNEQFF
CDR3 DNA: TGTGCCAGTAGCTCCCTCTCGAGCTCCTACAATGAGCAGTTCTTC
V gene: TRBV19
J gene: TRBJ2-1
clone size: -
D gene: -

CDR3 protein: CASSIGQGGRNTEAFF
CDR3 DNA: TGCGCCAGCAGCATCGGACAGGGCGGAAGGAACACTGAAGCTTTCTTT
V gene: TRBV5-1
J gene: TRBJ1-1
clone size: -
D gene: TRBD1

CDR3 protein: CASSPWTGISENTEAFF
CDR3 DNA: TGTGCCAGCAGCCCTTGGACAGGAATATCGGAGAACACTGAAGCTTTCTTT
V gene: TRBV7-8
J gene: TRBJ1-1
clone size: -
D gene: TRBD1

CDR3 protein: CASSQGAPGSIQYF
CDR3 DNA: TGCGCCAGCAGTCAGGGGGCCCCCGGAAGCATTCAGTACTTC
V gene: TRBV23-1
J gene: TRBJ2-4
clone size: -
D gene: -

CDR3 protein: CASSTYDRGAGNTIYF
CDR3 DNA: TGTGCCAGTAGTACCTACGACAGGGGGGCTGGAAACACCATATATTTT
V gene: TRBV19
J gene: TRBJ1-3
clone size: -
D gene: TRBD1

CDR3 protein: CAWAGGNIQYF
CDR3 DNA: TGTGCCTGGGCCGGGGGAAACATTCAGTACTTC
V gene: TRBV30
J gene: TRBJ2-4
clone size: -
D gene: -

CDR3 protein: CASSLEGWPYGYTF
CDR3 DNA: TGCGCCAGCAGCTTGGAGGGGTGGCCTTATGGCTACACCTTC
V gene: TRBV5-1
J gene: TRBJ1-2
clone size: few
D gene: -

CDR3 protein: CASRENTEAFF
CDR3 DNA: TGTGCCAGCCGGGAAAACACTGAAGCTTTCTTT
V gene: TRBV25-1
J gene: TRBJ1-1
clone size: -
D gene: -

CDR3 protein: CASSLQETQYF
CDR3 DNA: TGTGCCAGCAGCCTCCAAGAGACCCAGTACTTC
V gene: TRBV11-2
J gene: TRBJ2-5
clone size: -
D gene: -

CDR3 protein: CASSYGGAETQYF
CDR3 DNA: TGTGCCAGCAGTTACGGGGGGGCAGAGACCCAGTACTTC
V gene: TRBV6-6
J gene: TRBJ2-5
clone size: -
D gene: -

CDR3 protein: CASSIQVNTGELFF
CDR3 DNA: TGCGCCAGCAGCATACAGGTGAACACCGGGGAGCTGTTTTTT
V gene: TRBV5-1
J gene: TRBJ2-2
clone size: -
D gene: -

CDR3 protein: CASSARGFSYEQYF
CDR3 DNA: TGTGCCAGCAGCGCACGCGGGTTCTCCTACGAGCAGTACTTC
V gene: TRBV7-2
J gene: TRBJ2-7
clone size: -
D gene: -

CDR3 protein: CASSPGDRGGAFF
CDR3 DNA: TGTGCCAGCAGCCCCGGGGATCGGGGGGGAGCTTTCTTT
V gene: TRBV11-2
J gene: TRBJ1-1
clone size: -
D gene: -

CDR3 protein: CAWSPGRTEAFF
CDR3 DNA: TGTGCCTGGAGTCCCGGTCGGACTGAAGCTTTCTTT
V gene: TRBV30
J gene: TRBJ1-1
clone size: -
D gene: -

CDR3 protein: CASSPRSVGGAGETQYF
CDR3 DNA: TGTGCCAGCAGCCCAAGGAGTGTAGGGGGGGCCGGTGAGACCCAGTACTTC
V gene: TRBV4-2
J gene: TRBJ2-5
clone size: -
D gene: -

CDR3 protein: CASSQALRGGSDTQYF
CDR3 DNA: TGCGCCAGCAGCCAAGCCTTGCGGGGGGGATCAGATACGCAGTATTTT
V gene: TRBV4-1
J gene: TRBJ2-3
clone size: few
D gene: TRBD2

CDR3 protein: CASSEYRGISNEQFF
CDR3 DNA: TGTGCCAGCAGTGAATACAGGGGGATCAGCAATGAGCAGTTCTTC
V gene: TRBV6-1
J gene: TRBJ2-1
clone size: few
D gene: TRBD1

CDR3 protein: CASSPNLRDRGVSPLHF
CDR3 DNA: TGTGCCAGCAGTCCTAATCTCCGGGACAGGGGTGTTTCACCCCTCCACTTT
V gene: TRBV7-2
J gene: TRBJ1-6
clone size: -
D gene: TRBD1

CDR3 protein: CASGGAGAGYTF
CDR3 DNA: TGTGCCAGCGGGGGAGCGGGTGCGGGCTACACCTTC
V gene: TRBV27
J gene: TRBJ1-2
clone size: -
D gene: -

CDR3 protein: CASKGTGPNQPQHF
CDR3 DNA: TGTGCCAGCAAGGGAACAGGCCCCAATCAGCCCCAGCATTTT
V gene: TRBV2
J gene: TRBJ1-5
clone size: -
D gene: -

CDR3 protein: CASTTTANTEAFF
CDR3 DNA: TGTGCCAGTACAACAACCGCGAACACTGAAGCTTTCTTT
V gene: TRBV19
J gene: TRBJ1-1
clone size: -
D gene: -

CDR3 protein: CASSLVAGPTYGYTF
CDR3 DNA: TGCGCCAGCAGCTTGGTGGCGGGTCCTACCTATGGCTACACCTTC
V gene: TRBV5-1
J gene: TRBJ1-2
clone size: -
D gene: -

CDR3 protein: CASRPGQGGHNEQFF
CDR3 DNA: TGTGCCAGCAGACCAGGACAGGGGGGTCACAATGAGCAGTTCTTC
V gene: TRBV6-6
J gene: TRBJ2-1
clone size: few
D gene: TRBD1

CDR3 protein: CASSVEGRPDGYTF
CDR3 DNA: TGTGCCAGCAGTGTGGAGGGGCGCCCCGATGGCTACACCTTC
V gene: TRBV2
J gene: TRBJ1-2
clone size: -
D gene: -

CDR3 protein: CAISGQGAIGTEAFF
CDR3 DNA: TGTGCCATCAGTGGACAGGGGGCGATAGGAACTGAAGCTTTCTTT
V gene: TRBV10-3
J gene: TRBJ1-1
clone size: once
D gene: TRBD1

CDR3 protein: CATRPTEIQETQYF
CDR3 DNA: TGCGCCACCAGACCGACGGAGATCCAAGAGACCCAGTACTTC
V gene: TRBV5-1
J gene: TRBJ2-5
clone size: -
D gene: -

CDR3 protein: CASSARQGVPVGYTF
CDR3 DNA: TGTGCCAGCAGCGCTCGACAGGGGGTGCCGGTTGGCTACACCTTC
V gene: TRBV9
J gene: TRBJ1-2
clone size: -
D gene: TRBD1

CDR3 protein: CASSAGTGLDNEQFF
CDR3 DNA: TGTGCCAGCAGCGCCGGGACAGGGTTGGACAATGAGCAGTTCTTC
V gene: TRBV9
J gene: TRBJ2-1
clone size: once
D gene: TRBD1

CDR3 protein: CASRPERDSGGYTF
CDR3 DNA: TGTGCCAGCAGACCCGAGAGGGACTCGGGAGGCTACACCTTC
V gene: TRBV2
J gene: TRBJ1-2
clone size: -
D gene: -

CDR3 protein: CASSIDFRGEAFF
CDR3 DNA: TGTGCCAGTAGTATCGACTTCAGGGGAGAGGCTTTCTTT
V gene: TRBV19
J gene: TRBJ1-1
clone size: -
D gene: -

CDR3 protein: CASSFGSTDTQYF
CDR3 DNA: TGTGCCAGCAGCTTTGGCAGCACAGATACGCAGTATTTT
V gene: TRBV5-4
J gene: TRBJ2-3
clone size: -
D gene: -

CDR3 protein: CASSPYPGRETQYF
CDR3 DNA: TGTGCCAGCAGCCCTTACCCGGGAAGAGAGACCCAGTACTTC
V gene: TRBV9
J gene: TRBJ2-5
clone size: -
D gene: -

CDR3 protein: CASSAAAGELFF
CDR3 DNA: TGTGCCAGCAGCGCTGCAGCGGGGGAGCTGTTTTTT
V gene: TRBV13
J gene: TRBJ2-2
clone size: -
D gene: -

CDR3 protein: CASIGQGLGNYGYTF
CDR3 DNA: TGTGCCAGTATCGGACAGGGTTTAGGTAACTATGGCTACACCTTC
V gene: TRBV19
J gene: TRBJ1-2
clone size: -
D gene: TRBD1

CDR3 protein: CASSLSLGSTDTQYF
CDR3 DNA: TGTGCCAGCAGTTTATCTCTAGGCAGTACAGATACGCAGTATTTT
V gene: TRBV27
J gene: TRBJ2-3
clone size: -
D gene: -

CDR3 protein: CASSPGQGDTGELFF
CDR3 DNA: TGCGCCAGCAGCCCGGGACAGGGTGACACCGGGGAGCTGTTTTTT
V gene: TRBV4-1
J gene: TRBJ2-2
clone size: -
D gene: TRBD1

CDR3 protein: CASSPLERLARGGAQYF
CDR3 DNA: TGTGCCAGCAGCCCTTTAGAAAGACTAGCGAGAGGAGGTGCGCAGTATTTT
V gene: TRBV14
J gene: TRBJ2-3
clone size: few
D gene: TRBD2